A selection of T cell receptor beta chains follows, all from one sample in a study of T cell changes during pregnancy in multiple sclerosis. Measured with immunoSEQ multiplex PCR; TCRdb has only the in-frame clones, and not every one. The repertoire holds 64,000 or so clones, about 96% seen once, with 2% to 2.5% in the top ten. Source: CD8+ T cells from peripheral blood mononuclear cells, taken after pregnancy. These receptor sequences come from a female donor with multiple sclerosis, enrolled in a pregnancy study. Each CDR3 is given with its conserved first and last residue. The D gene is left open where the match is weak. A clone size is listed for some rows: how often the clone was seen (once, few, many), or a class if it is expanded.

V	size	length	J	D	DNA	CDR3
TRBV6-6	.	15	TRBJ1-1	TRBD1	TGTGCCAGCAGTTTTCGGACAGGGGTGAACACTGAAGCTTTCTTT	CASSFRTGVNTEAFF
TRBV19	.	15	TRBJ2-1	TRBD2	TGTGCCAGCCACGCCGGGGGGAGCTCCTACAATGAGCAGTTCTTC	CASHAGGSSYNEQFF
TRBV4-2	.	16	TRBJ1-2	.	TGTGCCAGCAGATTGGGGGGGGCAGATACTAACTATGGCTACACCTTC	CASRLGGADTNYGYTF
TRBV27	.	11	TRBJ2-7	.	TGTGCCAGCAGGTACTCGGGAGAGCAGTACTTC	CASRYSGEQYF
TRBV28	.	14	TRBJ2-1	TRBD2	TGTGCCAGCAGTGGACTAGCCGGAGTAGCTGAGCAGTTCTTC	CASSGLAGVAEQFF
TRBV5-1	.	16	TRBJ1-3	.	TGCGCCAGCAGCCTAGGACAGACCCTTTTCGGAAACACCATATATTTT	CASSLGQTLFGNTIYF
TRBV4-2	.	14	TRBJ2-7	.	TGTGCCAGCAGTGACCGGGGTAGTTCCTACGAGCAGTACTTC	CASSDRGSSYEQYF
TRBV5-4	.	14	TRBJ1-2	TRBD1	TGTGCCAGCAGCTTTGAAGGACAGGGCTACGGCTACACCTTC	CASSFEGQGYGYTF
TRBV27	.	13	TRBJ2-1	.	TGTGCCAGCAGTTTAAGACTGGACAATGAGCAGTTCTTC	CASSLRLDNEQFF
TRBV5-1	.	16	TRBJ1-1	.	TGCGCCAGCAGCCCTAGGGGTTTGGGGATGAACACTGAAGCTTTCTTT	CASSPRGLGMNTEAFF
TRBV13	.	15	TRBJ1-4	TRBD1	TGTGCCAGCAGCTTAACCGGGACAGAGAATGAAAAACTGTTTTTT	CASSLTGTENEKLFF
TRBV20-1	once	11	TRBJ2-2	.	TGCAGTGCTAGCCGCACCGGGGAGCTGTTTTTT	CSASRTGELFF
TRBV13	.	14	TRBJ2-1	TRBD1	TGTGCCAGCAGTTCCGGGACAGGGGACAATGAGCAGTTCTTC	CASSSGTGDNEQFF
TRBV27	.	17	TRBJ2-5	TRBD2	TGTGCCAGCAGTACCTTCGGGATAGCGGGACTCTGGGAGACCCAGTACTTC	CASSTFGIAGLWETQYF
TRBV28	.	12	TRBJ2-3	.	TGTGCCAGCAGAGGGGTGACAGATACGCAGTATTTT	CASRGVTDTQYF
TRBV25-1	.	13	TRBJ2-3	.	TGTGCCAGCAGTGAATCGGTTTATCATACGCAGTATTTT	CASSESVYHTQYF
TRBV7-6	once	13	TRBJ2-7	TRBD2	TGTGCCAGCAGCTTTGGGGGGGGCTACGAGCAGTACTTC	CASSFGGGYEQYF
TRBV5-5	.	16	TRBJ2-5	TRBD2	TGTGCCAGCAGCTTGTTAGTAGCGGGAGGCCAAGAGACCCAGTACTTC	CASSLLVAGGQETQYF
TRBV28	.	14	TRBJ2-7	TRBD1	TGTGCCAGCAGCCTGACAGGGGATGCTTCCGAGCAGTACTTC	CASSLTGDASEQYF
TRBV11-2	.	11	TRBJ2-7	.	TGTGCCAGCAGCCCTGGGACTTGGCAGTACTTC	CASSPGTWQYF
TRBV7-9	.	14	TRBJ2-7	.	TGTGCCAGCAGCTTAGTGGGCGGGTGGTACGAGCAGTACTTC	CASSLVGGWYEQYF
TRBV7-9	.	15	TRBJ2-1	TRBD2	TGTGCCAGCAGCTTAGCCGGGACTAGTAGCAATGAGCAGTTCTTC	CASSLAGTSSNEQFF
TRBV15	.	14	TRBJ2-7	TRBD1	TGTGCCACCAGCAGATTACGGACAGGGTTGGAGCAGTACTTC	CATSRLRTGLEQYF
TRBV10-3	.	14	TRBJ2-1	.	TGTGCCATCAGTGAGTCGGGGGGACCCAATGAGCAGTTCTTC	CAISESGGPNEQFF
TRBV9	.	16	TRBJ2-7	TRBD1	TGTGCCAGCAGCCCATGGGACAGCCAAACCTCCTACGAGCAGTACTTC	CASSPWDSQTSYEQYF
TRBV27	.	15	TRBJ2-2	.	TGTGCCAGCAGTTTGCGGGCGGAAGGAACCGGGGAGCTGTTTTTT	CASSLRAEGTGELFF
TRBV9	.	14	TRBJ1-1	TRBD1	TGTGCCAGCAGCATCGCCGGGACAGGGACTGAAGCTTTCTTT	CASSIAGTGTEAFF
TRBV19	.	15	TRBJ2-1	TRBD2	TGTGCCAGTAGTACGGGACTAGCGGCCCTCACGGGGCAGTTCTTC	CASSTGLAALTGQFF
TRBV19	.	15	TRBJ1-1	.	TGTGCCAGTAGTATAGTTCACAGGACGGACACTGAAGCTTTCTTT	CASSIVHRTDTEAFF
TRBV7-9	once	15	TRBJ1-5	.	TGTGCCAGCAGCTTAAGAGGACAGCTAGGTGAGCCCCAGCATTTT	CASSLRGQLGEPQHF
TRBV28	.	16	TRBJ1-5	TRBD1	TGTGCCAGCATCTCCCCCGACAGGGAGTTTGATCAGCCCCAGCATTTT	CASISPDREFDQPQHF
TRBV7-8	.	16	TRBJ1-1	TRBD1	TGTGCCAGCAGCTCCCCGGGACAGGCCATGAACACTGAAGCTTTCTTT	CASSSPGQAMNTEAFF
TRBV7-9	.	17	TRBJ2-1	TRBD2	TGTGCCAGCAGCCGGATAGCGGGAGGCCATCTTGACAATGAGCAGTTCTTC	CASSRIAGGHLDNEQFF
TRBV5-6	.	15	TRBJ2-4	.	TGTGCCAGCAGTCCAGACCCCGAGGAGCCGAACATTCAGTACTTC	CASSPDPEEPNIQYF
TRBV5-4	.	15	TRBJ1-4	TRBD1	TGTGCCAGCAGCCTAGTTGGACAGGGTAATGAAAAACTGTTTTTT	CASSLVGQGNEKLFF
TRBV19	.	18	TRBJ2-3	TRBD1	TGTGCCAGTAAGGGAGAACCCCAGGGGGTGACTAGCACAGATACGCAGTATTTT	CASKGEPQGVTSTDTQYF
TRBV28	.	15	TRBJ2-3	TRBD2	TGTGCCAGCAGCGTAGTAGCGGGGTTCACAGATACGCAGTATTTT	CASSVVAGFTDTQYF
TRBV7-6	.	16	TRBJ2-7	.	TGTGCCAGCAGCCAGGGTGGCGTCGGAGGGATTTACGAGCAGTACTTC	CASSQGGVGGIYEQYF
TRBV4-1	.	16	TRBJ2-7	TRBD1	TGCGCCAGCAGCCCGACAATCGGGACAGGGGCCCCAGAGCAGTACTTC	CASSPTIGTGAPEQYF
TRBV28	.	13	TRBJ2-7	TRBD1	TGTGCCAGCAGCCTAGGACAGGGCCACGAGCAGTACTTC	CASSLGQGHEQYF
TRBV27	.	17	TRBJ2-3	TRBD2	TGTGCCAGCAGTTTTATCCTAGCGGGAGGTGGTTTAACTACGCAGTATTTT	CASSFILAGGGLTTQYF
TRBV27	.	14	TRBJ2-7	TRBD1	TGTGCCAGCAACCCGACAGGGGGAACCTACGAGCAGTACTTC	CASNPTGGTYEQYF
TRBV19	.	13	TRBJ2-7	TRBD1	TGTGCCAGTATGGAGACAGGGGGCTACGAGCAGTACTTC	CASMETGGYEQYF
TRBV28	.	18	TRBJ1-5	TRBD1	TGTGCCAGCAGTTTAATGGGACAGGGAGGGCTCGCGGAACAGCCCCAGCATTTT	CASSLMGQGGLAEQPQHF
TRBV4-1	.	14	TRBJ2-7	TRBD1	TGCGCCAGCAGCCCGACAGGGCTTTCCTACGAGCAGTACTTC	CASSPTGLSYEQYF
TRBV28	.	16	TRBJ2-7	TRBD1	TGTGCCAGCAGTTGGACGGACAGGGGGATATCCTACGAGCAGTACTTC	CASSWTDRGISYEQYF